A selection of T cell receptor beta chains follows, all from one sample in a study of blood T cell repertoires in COVID-19. Sequencing used immunoSEQ multiplex PCR; TCRdb keeps in-frame clones, though not all of them. The sample holds about 260,000 clones, about 80% seen once. The sequencing input was peripheral blood. The source is a human donor in a cohort sampled during active COVID-19. Each CDR3 is given with its conserved first and last residue. A D gene is named only where the DNA matches it firmly. A clone size is listed for some rows: how often the clone was seen (once, few, many), or a class if it is expanded.

v_call: TRBV2
clone_size: .
j_call: TRBJ2-5
d_call: TRBD2
cdr3_nt: TGTGCCAGCACTGGTACTAGCGGGAGGGGGGAGACCCAGTACTTC
cdr3_aa: CASTGTSGRGETQYF

v_call: TRBV6-1
clone_size: .
j_call: TRBJ2-5
d_call: .
cdr3_nt: TGTGCCAGCAGTGAGCCTAGGGAGCTGGGGACCCAGTACTTC
cdr3_aa: CASSEPRELGTQYF

v_call: TRBV5-1
clone_size: .
j_call: TRBJ2-7
d_call: TRBD1
cdr3_nt: TGCGCCAGCAGCTTTCGGACAGGGTCCTACGAGCAGTACTTC
cdr3_aa: CASSFRTGSYEQYF

v_call: TRBV6-2/TRBV6-3
clone_size: once
j_call: TRBJ1-2
d_call: .
cdr3_nt: TGTGCCAGCAGCCGTAGGAGTGGATATGGCTACACCTTC
cdr3_aa: CASSRRSGYGYTF

v_call: TRBV10-3
clone_size: .
j_call: TRBJ2-1
d_call: TRBD2
cdr3_nt: TGTGCCACCACCGGACTAGCGGGCGGGGGTGAGCAGTTCTTC
cdr3_aa: CATTGLAGGGEQFF

v_call: TRBV27
clone_size: .
j_call: TRBJ2-5
d_call: TRBD1
cdr3_nt: TGTGCCGGTGACAGGGGTCTACGGGAGACCCAGTACTTC
cdr3_aa: CAGDRGLRETQYF

v_call: TRBV9
clone_size: .
j_call: TRBJ2-1
d_call: .
cdr3_nt: TGTGCCAGCAGCGTAGAAGGGGTCCGCAATGAGCAGTTCTTC
cdr3_aa: CASSVEGVRNEQFF

v_call: TRBV27
clone_size: .
j_call: TRBJ1-5
d_call: TRBD1
cdr3_nt: TGTGCCAGCAGTTTACCGGGACAGGGCGCATATAGCAATCAGCCCCAGCATTTT
cdr3_aa: CASSLPGQGAYSNQPQHF

v_call: TRBV11-2
clone_size: once
j_call: TRBJ1-1
d_call: TRBD1
cdr3_nt: TGTGCCAGCAGCTTAGAATCGGAGACAGGGATCTGGGACACTGAAGCTTTCTTT
cdr3_aa: CASSLESETGIWDTEAFF

v_call: TRBV28
clone_size: .
j_call: TRBJ2-7
d_call: TRBD1
cdr3_nt: TGTGCCATCCGGGACAGAGCCTACGAGCAGTACTTC
cdr3_aa: CAIRDRAYEQYF

v_call: TRBV7-2
clone_size: .
j_call: TRBJ2-1
d_call: TRBD2
cdr3_nt: TGTGCCAGCAGCTTAGCCCAGCGGGGGGGGGCCAGCTCCTACAATGAGCAGTTCTTC
cdr3_aa: CASSLAQRGGASSYNEQFF

v_call: TRBV6-5
clone_size: .
j_call: TRBJ1-3
d_call: TRBD1
cdr3_nt: TGTGCCAGCAGTAAACAGGGGGCGTCTGGAAACACCATATATTTT
cdr3_aa: CASSKQGASGNTIYF

v_call: TRBV19
clone_size: .
j_call: TRBJ2-3
d_call: .
cdr3_nt: TGTGCCAGTAGTCCCAGATTGGCAGATACGCAGTATTTT
cdr3_aa: CASSPRLADTQYF